This T cell receptor (beta chain) was recorded in a study of blood T cell repertoires in COVID-19. Trimming pared 5 bases from V and 2 bases from J, leaving 7 bases between. This CDR3 is built from 12 residues. The germline CDR1 and CDR2 sequences are MNHEY and SVGEGT. Seattle patient enrollment occurred during active infection, with longitudinal follow-up thereafter. Clones were read by immunoSEQ multiplex PCR, and TCRdb kept only the in-frame ones, dropping some. The sample has about 180,000 clones, roughly 81% seen once. This sequence joins TRBV6-2 or TRBV6-3 and TRBJ2-7; D uncertain. This receptor was obtained from an elderly woman with COVID-19, enrolled during active disease. Source material: peripheral blood. CDR3 sequence: CASSLSPYEQYF. The DNA for the CDR3 is TGTGCCAGCAGTCTCTCTCCCTACGAGCAGTACTTC.